This T cell receptor (beta chain) emerged from a study of blood T cell repertoires in COVID-19. The wider study: Both acute and convalescent COVID-19 samples were obtained from the United States, Italy and Spain. PBMCs, B-cell-depleted T cells, or T cells provided the cDNA or gDNA that made up the material.

Original methodology: Researchers report that nucleated cell counts were estimated from reference gene primer amplification. Generated by immunoSEQ multiplex PCR, the TCRdb table keeps only in-frame clones and is missing some. The DNA was the basis for D and trimming; V, J and clone size are from that table. The table includes about 93,000 clones, about 77% detected once. CDR1 MDHEN and CDR2 SYDVKM come from the germline V gene. The CDR3 extends over 14 amino acids. The V and J ends lost 8 bases and 1 base respectively, with 12 bases between them. The chain recombines TRBV28 with TRBJ1-5; tentative D call: TRBD1 (5 bases). The sequenced sample consisted of peripheral blood. The sequence came from a human donor in a cohort sampled during active COVID-19. The CDR3 reads CASVGGTSNQPQHF. The CDR3 bases are TGTGCCAGCGTGGGGGGAACGAGCAATCAGCCCCAGCATTTT.